A selection of T cell receptor beta chains follows, all from one sample in a study of T cells after posttransplantation cyclophosphamide. Sequenced by immunoSEQ multiplex PCR; TCRdb stores in-frame clones only, minus some. The sample consists of hundreds of clones, about 85% of them appearing once. The sample was gut tissue. The receptor set was obtained from a man in his forties or fifties. CDR3s include the opening cysteine and the closing phenylalanine or tryptophan.

>TRBJ1-5|TRBV6-1
CASGETLSPNQPQHF
>TRBJ2-3|TRBV28
CASSQLPRTAVFTDTQYF
>TRBJ2-6|TRBV18
CASSSAKGVSGANVLTF
>TRBJ2-6|TRBV28
CASEGSGANVLTF
>TRBJ1-1|TRBV6-1
CASSVGRLMNTEAFF
>TRBJ1-1|TRBV4-3
CASSLGGEGAFF
>TRBJ1-2|TRBV14
CASSHARAGRWDGYTF
>TRBJ1-5|TRBV2
CASSVSTGQSNQPQHF
>TRBJ1-2|TRBV16
CASSPTGFRGYTF
>TRBJ2-1|TRBV19
CASSMSGKARSYNEQFF
>TRBJ2-3|TRBV9
CASSVGASSTDTQYF
>TRBJ1-1|TRBV2
CASQRDTEAFF
>TRBJ1-4|TRBV25-1
CASRGSGTGTNEKLFF
>TRBJ2-1|TRBV5-8
CASSSRSDRDLNEQFF
>TRBJ1-2|TRBV6-4
CASSPGQDSTGYTF
>TRBJ2-1|TRBV19
CASSSFTGTTYNEQFF
>TRBJ2-5|TRBV18
CASSQDRVEGTQYF
>TRBJ2-7|TRBV27
CASRDRLSYEQYF
>TRBJ2-1|TRBV9
CASSARRTSGGPEQFF
>TRBJ1-1|TRBV27
CASSYDGGILDTEAFF